The clone carrying this T cell receptor beta chain was counted only a few times. Both TRBC1 and TRBC2 were covered by a beta constant-region primer of two equimolar oligonucleotides. A 12-nucleotide UMI and the SP2 primer were added to the cDNA 3' end by oligonucleotide ligation. Each CDR3 protein gets one entry after TCRdb re-called the UMI-ligation and nested PCR reads with MiXCR. The sample consists of some 36,000 distinct CDR3 sequences, 13% of them appearing once. Sequential positive selection took CD4 T cells first, then CD8 T cells. Effector memory cells were sorted as CD45RA-CD27-, EMRA cells as CD45RA+CD27-. These data are taken from a study of naive and memory T cell subsets. Specimen: effector memory CD4+ T cells from blood. Sample subset: effector memory, CD45RA- CD27-. The origin of this receptor is a human donor in good health.

The CDR3 DNA follows: TGTGCCAGCTCCCCAAACTCTGCCGGGGGACGGTACGAGCAGTACTTC. Translated: CASSPNSAGGRYEQYF. The chain employs TRBV18 and TRBJ2-7, with D maybe TRBD2 (6 bases). Trimming removed 6 bases from V and 4 bases from J, with 22 bases in between. The CDR3 totals 16 residues. CDR1 and CDR2 (germline): KGHSH, LQKENI.